One and the same sample provided the 3 T cell receptor beta chains below, sequenced in a study of T cell responses to AZD1222 COVID-19 vaccine. Profiled with immunoSEQ multiplex PCR; TCRdb holds only in-frame clones, not every one. The sample has 130,000 or so clones; roughly 93% are singletons. The sequences come from peripheral blood, collected on day 0 of AZD1222 vaccination. The receptors were sampled from an adult in good health.

The chain couples TRBV5-6 to TRBJ1-6; D is perhaps TRBD1 (5 bases). V lost 4 bases and J lost 4, with 15 bases in between. The CDR3 totals 16 residues. Germline V gene lookup returns CDR1 SGHDT and CDR2 YYEEEE. The CDR3 protein is CASSPAGGRYNSPLHF. The CDR3 DNA is TGTGCCAGCAGCCCCGCCGGGGGACGGTATAATTCACCCCTCCACTTT. Drawing the rest from reference TRBV5-6 and TRBJ1-6, the complete variable domain is DAGVTQSPTHLIKTRGQQVTLRCSPKSGHDTVSWYQQALGQGPQFIFQYYEEEERQRGNFPDRFSGHQFPNYSSELNVNALLLGDSALYLCASSPAGGRYNSPLHFGNGTRLTVT.

The genes are TRBV15 and TRBJ1-1; unclear D gene. The CDR3 is made up of 13 amino acids. CDR1 and CDR2 from the germline V gene are LNHNV and YYDKDF (reference sequence). The germline V and J ends were trimmed by 0 bases and 6 bases, with 8 bases remaining between them. DNA of the CDR3: TGTGCCACCAGCAGAGATTATAACTCTGAAGCTTTCTTT. It translates to CATSRDYNSEAFF. Combining the CDR3 with reference TRBV15 and TRBJ1-1 gives the whole variable domain DAMVIQNPRYQVTQFGKPVTLSCSQTLNHNVMYWYQQKSSQAPKLLFHYYDKDFNNEADTPDNFQSRRPNTSFCFLDIRSPGLGDTAMYLCATSRDYNSEAFFGQGTRLTVV.

As regards this clone: Germline and junction disagree at one end, which may indicate a read error. The gene calls are TRBV19 and TRBJ1-1, with D perhaps matching TRBD1 (6 bases). The CDR3 contains 13 residues. Per the germline V gene, CDR1 is LNHDA and CDR2 is SQIVND (reference sequence). The CDR3 sequence is CASSIGRDTEAFF. CDR3 coding DNA: TGTGCCAGTAGTATAGGTCGGGACACGGAAGCTTTCTTT.